These T cell receptor beta chains were read from a single sample in a study of T-cell reconstitution after alpha-beta-depleted transplantation in children. TCRdb passed the PCR reads through MiXCR, listing each CDR3 protein once. The table has roughly 300,000 distinct CDR3 sequences, roughly 12% seen once; the top ten hold roughly a quarter. Material: peripheral blood, obtained 180 days after TCRalphabeta/CD19-depleted stem cell transplant. These receptors were obtained from a male patient under 10 years old who had a stem cell transplant for chronic granulomatous disease, so the T cells may come from the graft donor. Each CDR3 is given with its conserved first and last residue. The D gene is left open where the match is weak. Clone size is given for some rows only: seen once, a few or many times, or a class if the clone is expanded.

abundance	d_gene	v_gene	j_gene	CDR3nt	CDR3aa
many	TRBD1	TRBV29-1	TRBJ1-2	TGCAGCGCCCTGACCGACAGGGAATATGGCTACACCTTC	CSALTDREYGYTF
many	TRBD2	TRBV20-1	TRBJ2-3	TGCAGTGCTCGTACTAGCGGGAGCTCGACAGATACGCAGTATTTT	CSARTSGSSTDTQYF
few	NA	TRBV30	TRBJ1-5	TGTGCCTGGAGTCACAGGGGCAATCAGCCCCAGCATTTT	CAWSHRGNQPQHF
many	TRBD2	TRBV7-9	TRBJ2-7	TGTGCCAGCAGCCCACCTAGGGAGGGCCGTTTATACGAGCAGTACTTC	CASSPPREGRLYEQYF
many	TRBD1	TRBV20-1	TRBJ2-7	TGCAGTGCTAGAGTAGACAGGGCGTACGAGCAGTACTTC	CSARVDRAYEQYF
many	TRBD2	TRBV5-1	TRBJ2-5	TGCGCCAGCAGCTTTCTAGCGGGGGGTTCAGAGACCCAGTACTTC	CASSFLAGGSETQYF
few	NA	TRBV30	TRBJ1-3	TGTGCCTGGACCAGGACAGCCAAAGCCTCTGGAAACACCATATATTTT	CAWTRTAKASGNTIYF
many	NA	TRBV11-2	TRBJ2-5	TGTGCCAGCAGCTCCGGTCCGTCGGTGAAGACCCAGTACTTC	CASSSGPSVKTQYF
few	NA	TRBV14	TRBJ2-4	TGTGCCAGCAGCCAAGCTAACACAATTCAGTACTTC	CASSQANTIQYF
few	NA	TRBV7-2	TRBJ2-7	TGTGCCAGCAGCTTAACCGGGACCTCCCACTACGAGCAGTACTTC	CASSLTGTSHYEQYF
many	NA	TRBV7-9	TRBJ2-1	TGTGCCAGCAGCTTTTGGGGTTACAATGAGCAGTTCTTC	CASSFWGYNEQFF
many	NA	TRBV2	TRBJ2-7	TGTGCCAGCAGTGAAATCAACGGGAGCCCCGAGCAGTACTTC	CASSEINGSPEQYF
many	NA	TRBV24-1	TRBJ1-5	TGTGCCACCAGTGAGGGAGGGACAAGGAACAATCAGCCCCAGCATTTT	CATSEGGTRNNQPQHF
many	NA	TRBV5-1	TRBJ2-6	TGCGCCAGCAGCCTGGACGGTGCTTCTGGGGCCAACGTCCTGACTTTC	CASSLDGASGANVLTF
few	TRBD2	TRBV27	TRBJ2-3	TGTGCCAGCAGGCCAAACCTCCGGGACTACCAAACCACAGATACGCAGTATTTT	CASRPNLRDYQTTDTQYF
NA	NA	TRBV7-3	TRBJ2-3	TGTGCCAGCAGCGAAGTTCCGGGGGATACGCAGTATTTT	CASSEVPGDTQYF
many	NA	TRBV12-3/TRBV12-4	TRBJ2-3	TGTGCCAGCAGTTTTTCGGGACCCTCCACAGATACGCAGTATTTT	CASSFSGPSTDTQYF
many	NA	TRBV5-1	TRBJ1-6	TGCGCCAGCAGCTTGTCCGGATTCAATTCACCCCTCCACTTT	CASSLSGFNSPLHF
many	NA	TRBV12-3/TRBV12-4	TRBJ2-1	TGTGCCAGCAGCTTAGGCAATGAGCAGTTCTTC	CASSLGNEQFF
many	NA	TRBV10-3	TRBJ1-2	TGTGCCATCAGTGTTCAAAACTATGGCTACACCTTC	CAISVQNYGYTF
many	NA	TRBV7-2	TRBJ2-1	TGTGCCAGCAGCCCAGGGCCCCCCTCCGCCAGGAATGAGCAGTTCTTC	CASSPGPPSARNEQFF
NA	TRBD2	TRBV28	TRBJ2-1	TGTGCCAGCAGTTTTTTGCGGGAGGGCCCAAATGAGCAGTTCTTC	CASSFLREGPNEQFF
many	TRBD1	TRBV12-5	TRBJ2-2	TGTGCTAGTGCTCCGACAGGGGCGAACACCGGGGAGCTGTTTTTT	CASAPTGANTGELFF
many	TRBD1	TRBV5-6	TRBJ2-7	TGTGCCAGCACCTTACCGGGGACAGGGGCCGGGGAGCAGTACTTC	CASTLPGTGAGEQYF
many	TRBD2	TRBV14	TRBJ2-7	TGTGCCAGCAGCCTCCGACTAGCGCCCTACGAGCAGTACTTC	CASSLRLAPYEQYF
many	NA	TRBV12-3/TRBV12-4	TRBJ2-1	TGTGCCAGCAGTTTGTGGGGGGCCCTTAGATTCGATGAGCAGTTCTTC	CASSLWGALRFDEQFF
NA	TRBD2	TRBV10-1	TRBJ2-3	TGCGCCAGCAGTCAAGAGACGGGACTAGCGGGGAAAGATACGCAGTATTTT	CASSQETGLAGKDTQYF
many	TRBD2	TRBV27	TRBJ2-2	TGTGCCAGTTCCCCTAGTACCAGCGGGGGGGCCGGGGAGCTGTTTTTT	CASSPSTSGGAGELFF
NA	NA	TRBV28	TRBJ1-5	TGTGCCAGCAGTTTTGCGGCAGCCAATCAGCCCCAGCATTTT	CASSFAAANQPQHF
many	NA	TRBV6-1	TRBJ2-7	TGTGCCAGCAGCCCTTACCGTGGCCCCTCAAGGCAGTACTTC	CASSPYRGPSRQYF
many	NA	TRBV29-1	TRBJ2-1	TGCAGCGTTGGGACATCCTCCTACAATGAGCAGTTCTTC	CSVGTSSYNEQFF
many	NA	TRBV29-1	TRBJ2-5	TGCAGCGTTGTACGGTCCCAAGAGACCCAGTACTTC	CSVVRSQETQYF
NA	TRBD1	TRBV6-5	TRBJ2-7	TGTGCCAGCAGTTACTTACAGGGGCCCATGCACGAGCAGTACTTC	CASSYLQGPMHEQYF
many	NA	TRBV27	TRBJ2-7	TGTGCCAGCAGTCCCCTTCAGCCGTCACGCGAGCAGTACTTC	CASSPLQPSREQYF
many	TRBD1	TRBV5-1	TRBJ2-5	TGCGCCAGCAGCCCCTATGGGACAGGGGGCGCGAAGACCCAGTACTTC	CASSPYGTGGAKTQYF
NA	NA	TRBV6-1	TRBJ2-1	TGTGCCAGCACGAAAGGGGCTAGTACGTACAATGAGCAGTTCTTC	CASTKGASTYNEQFF
NA	NA	TRBV5-1	TRBJ1-3	TGCGCCAGCAGCTTGAGAGGGGGTGGATACACCATATATTTT	CASSLRGGGYTIYF
many	TRBD2	TRBV3-1	TRBJ2-1	TGTGCCAGCAGCCCGCAGACTAGCGGGAGGTTCAATGAGCAGTTCTTC	CASSPQTSGRFNEQFF
NA	NA	TRBV15	TRBJ2-3	TGTGCCACCAACCAATACCACAGGGCGGCAGATACGCAGTATTTT	CATNQYHRAADTQYF
many	NA	TRBV24-1	TRBJ2-1	TGTGCCACCAGTGGCCCAAATAGGGGCTCCTCCTACAATGAGCAGTTCTTC	CATSGPNRGSSYNEQFF
many	NA	TRBV29-1	TRBJ2-3	TGCAGCGTTGTGTTTGGCGGTAGCACAGATACGCAGTATTTT	CSVVFGGSTDTQYF
NA	NA	TRBV16	TRBJ2-7	TGTGCCTGCAGCCAATTTGGGGAAAGGACCAGAATCTACGAGCAGTACTTC	CACSQFGERTRIYEQYF
NA	TRBD1	TRBV7-9	TRBJ2-1	TGTGCCAGCAGCGAAAGACAGGGCCAACCTCCCAATGAGCAGTTCTTC	CASSERQGQPPNEQFF
many	NA	TRBV27	TRBJ2-3	TGTGCCAGCAGTTTCATAGGAGATACGCAGTATTTT	CASSFIGDTQYF
many	NA	TRBV20-1	TRBJ2-7	TGCAGTGCTAGACGGACCGCCGGCGAGCAGTACTTC	CSARRTAGEQYF
many	NA	TRBV24-1	TRBJ2-3	TGTGCCACCAGTGACCAGGGGGGAGGGGGCTGGGGCACAGATACGCAGTATTTT	CATSDQGGGGWGTDTQYF
many	NA	TRBV20-1	TRBJ2-1	TGCAGTGCTAGAGGGGAGGCTAGAAATGAGCAGTTCTTC	CSARGEARNEQFF
few	TRBD1	TRBV20-1	TRBJ2-7	TGCTGTGCTAAATTAACCGGGACAGCGACCTACGAGCAGTACTTC	CCAKLTGTATYEQYF
many	NA	TRBV3-1	TRBJ2-1	TGTGCCAGCAGCCAAGCGGGCTGGAGCTCCTACAATGAGCAGTTCTTC	CASSQAGWSSYNEQFF
many	TRBD1	TRBV7-3	TRBJ2-2	TGTGCCAGCAGCCCCGGACAGGGGGCGAACACCGGGGAGCTGTTTTTT	CASSPGQGANTGELFF
many	NA	TRBV6-1	TRBJ1-4	TGTGCCAGCGAAAAAGGACAGAGTTCAAATGAAAAACTGTTTTTT	CASEKGQSSNEKLFF
medium-sized	NA	TRBV15	TRBJ2-5	TGTGCCACCAGCGGCTACGGGGGAGAGACCCAGTACTTC	CATSGYGGETQYF
once	NA	TRBV5-4	TRBJ2-7	TGTGCCAGCAGCTCAGGTGGGGTCTACGAGCAGTACTTC	CASSSGGVYEQYF
many	TRBD1	TRBV6-1	TRBJ1-2	TGTGCCAGCAGTGAGGACAGGGGGGATGGCTACACCTTC	CASSEDRGDGYTF
few	NA	TRBV12-3/TRBV12-4	TRBJ2-1	TGTGCCAGCAGTTTAAGTCGAAGCGGATTCACCTACAATGAGCAGTTCTTC	CASSLSRSGFTYNEQFF
many	TRBD1	TRBV2	TRBJ2-7	TGTGCCAGCAGTGAAGCTCGGACAGGGGCGCTGTACGAGCAGTACTTC	CASSEARTGALYEQYF
many	TRBD2	TRBV12-3/TRBV12-4	TRBJ2-1	TGTGCCAGCAGTTTAAAAACTAGCGCCTACAATGAGCAGTTCTTC	CASSLKTSAYNEQFF
many	TRBD1	TRBV3-1	TRBJ1-6	TGTGCCAGCAGCCACCGGGACAGGCAATCACCCCTCCACTTT	CASSHRDRQSPLHF
NA	NA	TRBV28	TRBJ2-7	TGTGCCAGCAGCAAAATACGGGGGAACTACGAGCAGTACTTC	CASSKIRGNYEQYF
many	NA	TRBV4-1	TRBJ2-1	TGCGCCAGCAGCCAAGCTGCCAGCTCCTACAATGAGCAGTTCTTC	CASSQAASSYNEQFF